What follows are 25 T cell receptor beta chains derived from one specimen sequenced in a study of T cell responses to AZD1222 COVID-19 vaccine. The repertoire was sequenced with immunoSEQ multiplex PCR; TCRdb's copy has only in-frame clones and lacks some. The sample has around 91,000 clones, 70% to 90% seen once. Material: peripheral blood, obtained on day 0 of AZD1222 vaccination. Receptors originate from an adult in good health.

J is TRBJ1-5 and V is TRBV19; no clear D. Germline V gene lookup returns CDR1 LNHDA and CDR2 SQIVND (reference sequence). The V end was cut by 7 bases, the J end by 0 bases, with 13 bases between. This CDR3 has 15 amino acids. The CDR3 protein is CASTVSTYSNQPQHF. The CDR3 coding sequence is TGTGCCAGTACCGTCAGTACTTATAGCAATCAGCCCCAGCATTTT.

The chain joins TRBV7-9 to TRBJ2-2, with D tentatively TRBD2 (5 bases). CDR3 length: 15 amino acids. V shed 1 base and J shed 5 bases, with 11 bases lying between them. Germline lookup yields CDR1 SEHNR and CDR2 FQNEAQ (reference sequence). As DNA, the CDR3 is TGTGCCAGCAGCTTAGTTCTAGGAGGAACCGGGGAGCTGTTTTTT. Protein product: CASSLVLGGTGELFF.

V and J are TRBV27 and TRBJ1-2; the D gene is possibly TRBD1 (5 bases). Trimming stripped 2 bases from V and 5 bases from J, with 21 bases between. The CDR3 spans 17 residues. Looked up from germline, CDR1 is MNHEY and CDR2 is SMNVEV (reference sequence). For the CDR3, the DNA is TGTGCCAGCAGTTTAGTGGGGCCTAAGGTGAGGGAATATGGCTACACCTTC. It translates to CASSLVGPKVREYGYTF.

The chain uses TRBV19 and TRBJ1-5, with D possibly being TRBD1 (5 bases). Germline CDR1 and CDR2: LNHDA and SQIVND (reference sequence). The CDR3 spans 14 residues. Trimming removed 8 bases at V and 9 bases at J, with 20 bases between. This CDR3 reads CASSTWGVTSPQHF. The CDR3 DNA is TGTGCCAGTTCTACCTGGGGGGTCACCTCGCCCCAGCATTTT.

The chain joins TRBV6-5 to TRBJ2-7; D call uncertain. Looked up from germline, CDR1 is MNHEY and CDR2 is SVGAGI. This CDR3 is built from 15 residues. The V end lost 0 bases, the J end lost 0 bases, and 9 bases lay between the germline ends. The CDR3 protein is CASSYSYGDSYEQYF. The CDR3 DNA reads TGTGCCAGCAGTTACTCGTATGGGGACTCCTACGAGCAGTACTTC.

The gene calls are TRBV7-8 and TRBJ1-4; TRBD1 aligns across 7 bases. Losses at the gene ends were 0 bases for V and 7 bases for J; bases not matched to a gene: 2. The CDR3 totals 14 residues. Germline values: CDR1 SGHVS, CDR2 FQNEAQ. The CDR3 protein is CASSLAQGGEKLFF. The DNA of the CDR3 is TGTGCCAGCAGCTTAGCGCAGGGGGGTGAAAAACTGTTTTTT.

This chain links TRBV6-5 with TRBJ1-5; D not resolved. In germline, CDR1 is MNHEY, CDR2 SVGAGI. This CDR3 region has 13 residues. Trimming took 6 bases from V and 1 from J, leaving 7 bases between them. The CDR3 DNA reads as TGTGCCAGCAGAGGAGGAAGCAATCAGCCCCAGCATTTT. As protein: CASRGGSNQPQHF.

This chain uses TRBV3-1 (or the pseudogene TRBV3-2) with TRBJ1-6; D gene ambiguous. This CDR3 is 13 amino acids long. Germline CDR1 LGHDT, CDR2 YNNKEL (reference sequence). Trimming took off 4 bases at V and 0 bases at J, with 1 base between the two ends. The CDR3 DNA reads TGTGCCAGCAGCCCCTCCTATAATTCACCCCTCCACTTT. This translates into CASSPSYNSPLHF.

The rearrangement links TRBV4-2 to TRBJ2-5, with D perhaps matching TRBD2 (5 bases). Germline V gene sequence: CDR1 LGHNA, CDR2 YNFKEQ. V lost 1 base to trimming and J lost 3 bases, with 6 bases between them. The CDR3 covers 13 residues. CDR3 in DNA: TGTGCCAGCAGCCAAGGAGCGGAAGAGACCCAGTACTTC. It encodes CASSQGAEETQYF.

The J gene is TRBJ2-1, the V gene TRBV28; 12 nucleotides align to TRBD2. J was trimmed by 7 bases and V by 7 bases; bases with no gene match: 8. Germline assignment: CDR1 MDHEN and CDR2 SYDVKM. CDR3 length: 15 residues. The CDR3 DNA sequence: TGTGCCAGCACACCGGGACTAGCGGGTTTTAATGAGCAGTTCTTC. It encodes CASTPGLAGFNEQFF.

This sequence joins TRBV27 and TRBJ1-1, with 7 nucleotides matching TRBD1. Germline trimming cut 3 bases from V and 9 bases from J; bases unmatched to any gene: 4. This CDR3 contains 12 residues. CDR1 and CDR2 from the germline V gene are MNHEY and SMNVEV (reference sequence). The chain's CDR3 is CASSLWGQQAFF. CDR3 coding DNA: TGTGCCAGCAGTTTGTGGGGACAGCAAGCTTTCTTT.

About this clone itself: In the same sample, other DNA sequences code for this CDR3. The rearrangement uses TRBV11-2 and TRBJ1-1; the D is unclear. The germline CDR1 and CDR2 sequences are SGHAT and FQNNGV. Trimming pared 0 bases from V and 1 base from J, leaving 6 bases between. The CDR3 is made up of 14 amino acids. The CDR3 DNA reads TGTGCCAGCAGCTTAGAATCGGGGAACACTGAAGCTTTCTTT. It translates to CASSLESGNTEAFF.

This rearrangement joins TRBV10-3 to TRBJ2-3; no reliable D call. In germline, CDR1 is ENHRY, CDR2 SYGVKD. Trimming stripped 3 bases from V and 2 bases from J, with 12 bases between. CDR3 size: 15 residues. CDR3 nucleotides: TGTGCCATCAGTGAAAACAGAATTTACACAGATACGCAGTATTTT. The encoded protein is CAISENRIYTDTQYF.

The chain couples TRBV29-1 to TRBJ2-2; possible D gene TRBD2, 6 bases. V dropped 3 bases and J dropped 8 bases, with 16 bases sitting between them. Germline V lookup: CDR1 SQVTM, CDR2 ANQGSEA. This CDR3 comprises 14 residues. The CDR3 protein is CSVDRDSESGELFF. The CDR3 DNA follows: TGCAGCGTTGATCGGGACTCCGAATCGGGGGAGCTGTTTTTT.

V usage is TRBV18 and J usage is TRBJ2-4; 7 nucleotides align to TRBD1. This CDR3 spans 16 amino acids. Germline V lookup: CDR1 KGHSH, CDR2 LQKENI. J lost 8 bases, V lost 4 bases, and 14 bases had no gene match. CDR3 region: CASSLRTGREGDIQYF. CDR3 nucleotides: TGTGCCAGCTCACTACGGACAGGAAGAGAGGGTGACATTCAGTACTTC.

This clone has a single count. This chain connects TRBV7-3 to TRBJ2-3; D remains ambiguous. Trimming took 1 base from V and 6 from J, leaving 8 bases between them. Germline V gene data show CDR1 as SGHTA and CDR2 as FQGTGA. The CDR3 extends over 13 amino acids. CDR3 region: CASSLRRSDTQYF. CDR3 nucleotides: TGTGCCAGCAGCTTAAGGCGTTCGGATACGCAGTATTTT.

The rearrangement links TRBV4-3 to TRBJ2-2; D gene unclear. CDR3 length: 15 amino acids. Trimming cost V 0 bases and J 0 bases, with 5 bases left between them. The V gene's germline CDR1 is LGHNA and CDR2 YSLEER. The CDR3 DNA sequence: TGCGCCAGCAGCCAAGAGGCGGCGAACACCGGGGAGCTGTTTTTT. This translates into CASSQEAANTGELFF.

The chain couples TRBV2 to TRBJ2-3, with 11 bases that match TRBD2. This CDR3 has 14 amino acids. CDR1 is SNHLY and CDR2 is FYNNEI in the germline V gene. The V and J ends lost 8 bases and 5 bases, in that order; junction bases with no gene match: 6. CDR3 sequence: CASALAGVLDTQYF. In DNA, the CDR3 is TGTGCCAGCGCACTAGCGGGAGTCCTAGATACGCAGTATTTT.

This chain uses TRBV18 with TRBJ1-3, with a weak D call TRBD1 (6 bases). This CDR3 region has 16 residues. Germline CDR1 reads KGHSH; CDR2 reads LQKENI. V gave up 3 bases and J gave up 0 bases, with 12 bases separating them. The CDR3 is CASSPQGSASGNTIYF. The CDR3 DNA reads TGTGCCAGCTCACCCCAGGGGTCCGCCTCTGGAAACACCATATATTTT.

V usage is TRBV7-9 and J usage is TRBJ2-2, with D hard to call. V lost 2 bases, J lost 7 bases, and 5 bases lay in between. The CDR3 spans 12 residues. Germline loops: CDR1 SEHNR, CDR2 FQNEAQ (reference sequence). This CDR3 is CASSLRNGELFF. In nucleotides, the CDR3 is TGTGCCAGCAGCTTAAGGAACGGGGAGCTGTTTTTT.

The V gene is TRBV27, the J gene TRBJ2-6; D uncertain. Trimming stripped 3 bases from V and 1 base from J, with 7 bases between. This CDR3 spans 15 amino acids. Germline V lookup: CDR1 MNHEY, CDR2 SMNVEV (reference sequence). The CDR3 DNA reads TGTGCCAGCAGTTTCAGTCAGTCTGGGGCCAACGTCCTGACTTTC. Amino acid sequence: CASSFSQSGANVLTF.

The rearrangement links TRBV9 to TRBJ1-2, with D perhaps matching TRBD1 (5 bases). Germline V lookup: CDR1 SGDLS, CDR2 YYNGEE. The V gene lost 3 bases and the J gene lost 5 bases, with 8 bases spanning the gap. This CDR3 has 12 residues. CDR3 amino acids: CASSAQGYGYTF. The DNA of the CDR3 is TGTGCCAGCAGCGCGCAGGGTTATGGCTACACCTTC.

The CDR3 here is CSVLSTEAFF. The CDR3 nucleotides are TGCAGCGTTCTATCCACTGAAGCTTTCTTT. The chain uses TRBV29-1 and TRBJ1-1; D is unclear. V lost 5 bases and J 4 bases, leaving 5 bases between the germline ends. This CDR3 comprises 10 residues. Germline CDR1 SQVTM, CDR2 ANQGSEA.

The J gene is TRBJ1-1, the V gene TRBV7-2; D not certain. In germline, CDR1 is SGHTA, CDR2 FQGNSA. This CDR3 contains 15 residues. The V end was cut by 0 bases, the J end by 5 bases, with 13 bases between. CDR3 DNA: TGTGCCAGCAGCTTAGCATTCGGGTCTGGGACTGAAGCTTTCTTT. As protein: CASSLAFGSGTEAFF.

V gene TRBV5-4 combines with J gene TRBJ1-4; TRBD1 might be the D (5 bases). This CDR3 contains 15 residues. Germline CDR1 SGHNT, CDR2 YYREEE (reference sequence). The V gene lost 2 bases and the J gene lost 2 bases, with 10 bases spanning the gap. The CDR3 loop reads CASSLTSGTNEKLFF. CDR3 coding DNA: TGTGCCAGCAGCTTAACGTCAGGGACTAATGAAAAACTGTTTTTT.